This is a list of T cell receptor beta chains from one sample in a study of CD8+ T cells in alopecia areata. Libraries were prepared by immunoSEQ multiplex PCR; TCRdb keeps only in-frame clonotypes and omits some of them. This table holds about 210,000 clones, approximately 72% found once. The source was CD4+ T cells sorted from blood, collected at week 44, from a patient treated with tofacitinib. These receptors were collected from a human donor with alopecia areata. Both conserved end residues are part of each CDR3. D genes are given only for firm matches. Some rows mark clone size as missing; the rest say once, few, many or name a class of expanded clone.

clone_size j_call cdr3_length v_call d_call cdr3_nt cdr3_aa
- TRBJ2-7 14 TRBV5-1 TRBD1 TGCGCCAGCAGTCCTACCGGGACAGTGTACGAGCAGTACTTC CASSPTGTVYEQYF
- TRBJ1-6 17 TRBV27 TRBD1 TGTGCCAGCAGTTTTTGGACAGGGGGCGGCTATTATTCACCCCTCCACTTT CASSFWTGGGYYSPLHF
- TRBJ2-4 15 TRBV2 TRBD2 TGTGCCAGCAGTAATGACGGGGGGTCAAAAAACATTCAGTACTTC CASSNDGGSKNIQYF
few TRBJ1-4 14 TRBV30 TRBD1 TGTGCCTGGAGACGATCAGGGGGTAATGAAAAACTGTTTTTT CAWRRSGGNEKLFF
- TRBJ1-1 11 TRBV29-1 - TGCAGCGTTGAAGATCGTACCGAAGCTTTCTTT CSVEDRTEAFF
- TRBJ1-5 16 TRBV2 - TGTGCCAGCAGGAGTCTAGCTTCGGGGGATTCCCAGCCCCAGCATTTT CASRSLASGDSQPQHF
- TRBJ2-1 14 TRBV29-1 TRBD1 TGCAGCGTTGAAAGGGACAGGGAAGACAATGAGCAGTTCTTC CSVERDREDNEQFF
- TRBJ2-2 16 TRBV11-3 - TGTGCCAGCAGCCTCGCGGGTCACCCAAACACCGGGGAGCTGTTTTTT CASSLAGHPNTGELFF
- TRBJ1-2 13 TRBV5-4 - TGTGCCAGCAGCTTCAGCGCAGGGAATGGCTACACCTTC CASSFSAGNGYTF
- TRBJ2-7 14 TRBV7-9 - TGTGCCAGCAGCTTAGGTCCCCCGATTACCGAGCAGTACTTC CASSLGPPITEQYF
- TRBJ1-1 11 TRBV29-1 - TGCAGCTTCAGGCGGAGGGGTGAAGCTTTCTTT CSFRRRGEAFF
- TRBJ2-7 15 TRBV5-1 - TGCGCCAGCAGCTTTTTGGGGGGCGATCCCTACGAGCAGTACTTC CASSFLGGDPYEQYF
once TRBJ1-1 15 TRBV7-3 TRBD1 TGTGCCAGCAGCCCGACGGACAGGGGGGACACTGAAGCTTTCTTT CASSPTDRGDTEAFF
few TRBJ2-2 13 TRBV12-5 - TGTGCTAGCCGGACGGTGAACACCGGGGAGCTGTTTTTT CASRTVNTGELFF
- TRBJ1-1 16 TRBV29-1 - TGCAGCGTTGAATGGAAGGGGAAGGGGCGGTACACTGAAGCTTTCTTT CSVEWKGKGRYTEAFF
- TRBJ1-6 13 TRBV25-1 - TGTGCCAGCAGTGAGGTTAGGGATTCACCCCTCCACTTT CASSEVRDSPLHF
- TRBJ1-2 13 TRBV30 TRBD1 TGTGCCTGGAGGGAACAGGGGGCTGGGGGCTACACCTTC CAWREQGAGGYTF
- TRBJ1-2 17 TRBV4-1 TRBD1 TGCGCCAGCAGCCAAGATCTCGGGGGGACAGGGAACTATGGCTACACCTTC CASSQDLGGTGNYGYTF
- TRBJ2-3 12 TRBV7-8 - TGTGCCAGCGGGTTACACGGTGACACGCAGTATTTT CASGLHGDTQYF
few TRBJ1-5 15 TRBV6-5 - TGTGCCAGCAGTACTCCGGGACACGCGAATCAGCCCCAGCATTTT CASSTPGHANQPQHF
- TRBJ1-2 14 TRBV2 - TGTGCCAGCAGTGACGGGAGTATATACTATGGCTACACCTTC CASSDGSIYYGYTF
- TRBJ1-5 13 TRBV5-4 TRBD1 TGTGCCAGCAGCGAACAGGGGGTAGAGCCCCAGCATTTT CASSEQGVEPQHF
few TRBJ2-1 15 TRBV2 TRBD1 TGTGCCAGCAGTTACACAGGGGTTTGGGACAATGAGCAGTTCTTC CASSYTGVWDNEQFF
- TRBJ2-4 14 TRBV5-6 - TGTGCCAGCAGCTTGTATACACGCCGGGACATTCAGTACTTC CASSLYTRRDIQYF
- TRBJ2-3 9 TRBV29-1 - TGCAGCGTGGGAGATACGCAGTATTTT CSVGDTQYF
- TRBJ1-5 13 TRBV29-1 - TGCAGCGTTGAAGAACAGGGCGGTCAGCCCCAGCATTTT CSVEEQGGQPQHF
- TRBJ2-7 12 TRBV2 - TGTGCCAGCAGTGATCGGGGTAACGAGCAGTACTTC CASSDRGNEQYF
- TRBJ2-7 13 TRBV11-1 - TGTGCCAGCAGCCTCACCCCAGGGGACGAGCAGTACTTC CASSLTPGDEQYF
- TRBJ1-6 14 TRBV9 - TGTGCCAGCAGCGTAGCAGGGAGTGATTCACCCCTCCACTTT CASSVAGSDSPLHF
- TRBJ1-6 17 TRBV7-2 - TGTGCCAGCAGCCCCCGGTGGCGCCAGGGGCTCAGTTCACCCCTCCACTTT CASSPRWRQGLSSPLHF
- TRBJ1-2 13 TRBV30 - TGTGCCTGGAGTGTTACAGTTAACTATGGCTACACCTTC CAWSVTVNYGYTF
once TRBJ2-3 15 TRBV9 - TGTGCCAGCAGCTTCGGCGAGGGAGGGGGAGATACGCAGTATTTT CASSFGEGGGDTQYF
- TRBJ1-1 12 TRBV29-1 - TGCAGCGCCCTGGAAGTGAACACTGAAGCTTTCTTT CSALEVNTEAFF
- TRBJ2-5 15 TRBV7-2 - TGTGCCAGCAGCTCGAAGGGGGAAGGGAGAGAGACCCAGTACTTC CASSSKGEGRETQYF
many TRBJ1-1 14 TRBV12-5 - TGTGCTAGTGGTGCCAGGGACCCGAACACTGAAGCTTTCTTT CASGARDPNTEAFF
once TRBJ2-7 15 TRBV18 - TGTGCCAGCTCACCATCCACGGGGACAAGTCACGAGCAGTACTTC CASSPSTGTSHEQYF
few TRBJ2-3 17 TRBV29-1 - TGCAGCGTTGAAGATCCACCCCCCGGCCGAGGGACAGATACGCAGTATTTT CSVEDPPPGRGTDTQYF
- TRBJ1-2 16 TRBV25-1 TRBD1 TGTGCCAGCAGTATAAAACAGGGGACCGCTAACTATGGCTACACCTTC CASSIKQGTANYGYTF
once TRBJ1-2 14 TRBV27 - TGTGCCAGCAGTTTATCTCAGGATGTCTATGGCTACACCTTC CASSLSQDVYGYTF